This T cell receptor (beta chain) was recovered during a study of shared clonotypes between healthy human individuals. For the study at large: Three CD4 naive, three CD4 memory, two CD8 naive and one CD8 memory plate were used per donor.

The table lists this clone with a few counts. Its cognate antigen is unknown. Clones were read by immunoSEQ multiplex PCR, and TCRdb kept only the in-frame ones, dropping some. The sample lists 1.6 million or so clones; roughly 96% were seen once. The J segment lost 0 bases and the V segment lost 1 base, leaving 5 bases of the junction unmatched. CDR3 length equals 16 residues. The V gene's germline CDR1 is KGHSH and CDR2 LQKENI. Study conclusions and caveats: Naive subsets usually exceeded memory subsets in estimated richness.

The source of this sequence is a man aged 30 to 39 in good health. The material sequenced was naive CD4+ T cells sorted from blood. As for subset: CD45RA+ positively selected. The gene calls are TRBV18 and TRBJ1-1; 7 nucleotides match TRBD1. DNA for the CDR3: TGTGCCAGCTCACCACTCCCGGGACAGATGAACACTGAAGCTTTCTTT. It codes for CASSPLPGQMNTEAFF.